This T cell receptor (beta chain) was captured by sequencing in a study of blood T cell repertoires in COVID-19. The germline V gene encodes CDR1 SGHDT and CDR2 YYEEEE. With 2 bases removed from V and 1 base from J, the gap between germline ends came to 13 bases. CDR3 length: 15 residues. Clones were read by immunoSEQ multiplex PCR, and TCRdb kept only the in-frame ones, dropping some. This sample carries around 340,000 clones, roughly 85% of them seen once, and the ten largest clones take 3.5% to 4.5%. Sequencing was carried out using PBMCs or T cells enriched from blood (not recorded which). This chain uses TRBV5-6 with TRBJ2-7; tentatively, D is TRBD2 (5 bases). This sequence originates from a middle-aged woman with acute COVID-19. The CDR3 nucleotides read TGTGCCAGCAGCTTTGGATGGACTTTATCCTACGAGCAGTACTTC. Its protein product is CASSFGWTLSYEQYF.